Following are 22 T cell receptor beta chains from one sample sequenced in a study of blood T cell repertoires in COVID-19. The data were produced by immunoSEQ multiplex PCR, yet TCRdb's version contains in-frame clones alone and is incomplete. The table records some 170,000 clones, about 88% of them present only once. Sequenced input: PBMCs or T cells enriched from blood (not recorded which). Source of these receptors: a human donor with acute COVID-19. The donor label of this sample is uncertain.

V gene TRBV5-6 combines with J gene TRBJ1-4, with a weak D call TRBD1 (5 bases). The CDR3 spans 13 residues. Germline V CDR1 and CDR2: SGHDT, YYEEEE. Trimming took 0 bases from V and 7 from J, leaving 7 bases between them. CDR3 nucleotide sequence: TGTGCCAGCAGCTTGGAGGGGTCTGAAAAACTGTTTTTT. Its translation is CASSLEGSEKLFF. Drawing the rest from reference TRBV5-6 and TRBJ1-4, the complete variable domain is DAGVTQSPTHLIKTRGQQVTLRCSPKSGHDTVSWYQQALGQGPQFIFQYYEEEERQRGNFPDRFSGHQFPNYSSELNVNALLLGDSALYLCASSLEGSEKLFFGSGTQLSVL.

The chain links TRBV30 to TRBJ2-5; 8 bases map to TRBD1. Germline CDR1 and CDR2: GTSNPN and SVGIG (reference sequence). Trimming at V came to 2 bases and at J to 1 base, leaving 3 bases not matched to a gene. This CDR3 region has 14 residues. The CDR3 reads CAWSNGQGQETQYF. CDR3 bases: TGTGCCTGGAGTAATGGACAGGGCCAAGAGACCCAGTACTTC.

This chain links TRBV11-2 with TRBJ1-4; perhaps TRBD1 as D (5 bases). The CDR3 sequence is 14 residues long. CDR1 is SGHAT and CDR2 is FQNNGV in the germline V gene. Trimming removed 2 bases from V and 6 bases from J, with 10 bases in between. CDR3 protein: CASSLWGGDEKLFF. CDR3 DNA sequence: TGTGCCAGCAGCTTATGGGGGGGGGATGAAAAACTGTTTTTT.

The chain carries TRBV27 and TRBJ1-3, with D possibly being TRBD1 (6 bases). CDR1 is MNHEY and CDR2 is SMNVEV in the germline V gene (reference sequence). The CDR3 runs 14 residues. Trimming removed 5 bases at V and 4 bases at J, with 12 bases between. CDR3 loop: CASSAGVRGNTIYF. DNA of the CDR3: TGTGCCAGCAGTGCAGGGGTGCGAGGAAACACCATATATTTT.

This clone is a singleton in its sample. The chain is built from TRBV2 and TRBJ1-2; D is possibly TRBD1 (6 bases). The CDR3 totals 15 residues. Germline CDR1 and CDR2: SNHLY and FYNNEI. V was trimmed by 5 bases and J by 2 bases, leaving 15 bases between them. This CDR3 reads CASSLSGAPNYGYTF. CDR3 nucleotides: TGTGCCAGCAGTCTTTCAGGGGCGCCCAACTATGGCTACACCTTC.

J is TRBJ1-3 and V is TRBV5-1; D is perhaps TRBD1 (6 bases). The V and J ends lost 7 bases and 4 bases respectively, with 15 bases between them. CDR1 SGHRS and CDR2 YFSETQ come from the germline V gene. This CDR3 comprises 14 residues. The CDR3 loop is CASHGGGSGNTIYF. The CDR3 region has the DNA TGCGCCAGCCATGGGGGGGGCAGCGGAAACACCATATATTTT.

The rearrangement joins TRBV30 to TRBJ2-7, with D possibly matching TRBD2 (6 bases). Germline V CDR1 and CDR2: GTSNPN, SVGIG (reference sequence). Between the trimmed V and J ends, which lost 5 bases and 3 bases, there was a span of 14 bases. This CDR3 is built from 13 residues. The chain's CDR3 is CAWGDGLNYEQYF. As DNA, the CDR3 is TGTGCCTGGGGGGACGGACTAAACTACGAGCAGTACTTC. The variable domain in full, with the rest retrieved from reference TRBV30 and TRBJ2-7, is SQTIHQWPATLVQPVGSPLSLECTVEGTSNPNLYWYRQAAGRGLQLLFYSVGIGQISSEVPQNLSASRPQDRQFILSSKKLLLSDSGFYLCAWGDGLNYEQYFGPGTRLTVT.

This sequence joins TRBV11-2 and TRBJ2-1; 9 bases agree with TRBD2. The CDR3 loop spans 17 amino acids. Germline assignment: CDR1 SGHAT and CDR2 FQNNGV. The V and J ends lost 5 bases and 7 bases, in that order; junction bases with no gene match: 15. In DNA, the CDR3 is TGTGCCAGCAGCACCCCTCGGGTGGCGGGGGGGCCGAATGAGCAGTTCTTC. Translating it yields CASSTPRVAGGPNEQFF.

V and J are TRBV2 and TRBJ1-1; maybe TRBD1 (5 bases). CDR1 SNHLY and CDR2 FYNNEI come from the germline V gene. The V end lost 6 bases, the J end lost 5 bases, and 16 bases lay between the germline ends. This CDR3 is 14 amino acids long. The CDR3 here is CASRATGVGTEAFF. DNA for the CDR3: TGTGCCAGCAGGGCTACAGGTGTAGGTACTGAAGCTTTCTTT.

This clone has more than one count but fewer than ten. The chain employs TRBV2 and TRBJ1-6, with D unresolved. Germline assignment: CDR1 SNHLY and CDR2 FYNNEI. The V and J ends lost 8 bases and 7 bases respectively, with 12 bases between them. This CDR3 comprises 13 residues. The DNA of the CDR3 is TGTGCCAGCGGGTGGGAGGGCAATTCACCCCTCCACTTT. Protein product: CASGWEGNSPLHF.

This clone was recorded a few times. The chain is built from TRBV6-5 and TRBJ1-1; weak D call: TRBD1 (6 bases). The CDR3 is 15 residues long. Trimming removed 6 bases at V and 4 bases at J, with 18 bases between. Germline values: CDR1 MNHEY, CDR2 SVGAGI. The CDR3 region is CASRPSTGGVTEAFF. CDR3 nucleotides: TGTGCCAGCAGGCCCTCGACGGGGGGCGTCACTGAAGCTTTCTTT.

This clone was counted once. Written as DNA, the CDR3 is TGTGCCAGCAGCTTAGATCGGGGCTACGAGCAGTACTTC. It codes for CASSLDRGYEQYF. This chain joins TRBV11-3 and TRBJ2-7, with a weak D call TRBD2 (5 bases). The CDR3 is 13 amino acids. Trimming shortened V by 0 bases and J by 3 bases, and 6 bases separated the two germline ends. Per the germline V gene, CDR1 is SGHNT and CDR2 is YENEEA. The full variable domain, rest sourced from reference TRBV11-3 and TRBJ2-7, is EAGVVQSPRYKIIEKKQPVAFWCNPISGHNTLYWYLQNLGQGPELLIRYENEEAVDDSQLPKDRFSAERLKGVDSTLKIQPAELGDSAVYLCASSLDRGYEQYFGPGTRLTVT.

This chain uses TRBV10-2 with TRBJ2-5; 16 nucleotides agree with TRBD2. V shed 2 bases, J shed 1 base, and the junction held 4 bases outside the gene matches. The CDR3 extends over 18 amino acids. CDR1 is WSHSY, CDR2 SAAADI, per germline. The CDR3 is CASSEGTSGGVTQETQYF. CDR3 sequence (DNA): TGCGCCAGCAGTGAGGGGACTAGCGGGGGGGTTACCCAAGAGACCCAGTACTTC.

In its sample, this clone was seen a few times. This chain connects TRBV7-9 to TRBJ2-5, with D perhaps matching TRBD1 (6 bases). V lost 3 bases to trimming and J lost 5 bases, with 13 bases between them. Germline values: CDR1 SEHNR, CDR2 FQNEAQ (reference sequence). The CDR3 loop spans 14 amino acids. CDR3 nucleotide sequence: TGTGCCAGCAGCTTGACAGGCCGAAGGGAGACCCAGTACTTC. Protein sequence: CASSLTGRRETQYF.

The V call is TRBV5-1, the J call TRBJ1-2, with a weak D call TRBD1 (5 bases). Per germline, CDR1 SGHRS and CDR2 YFSETQ. The V gene lost 2 bases and the J gene lost 2 bases, with 10 bases spanning the gap. This CDR3 is built from 14 residues. The CDR3 coding sequence is TGCGCCAGCAGCTTTAGCGGGGGAAACTATGGCTACACCTTC. Amino acid sequence: CASSFSGGNYGYTF.

The chain combines TRBV5-4 with TRBJ1-2; tentatively, D is TRBD1 (6 bases). The CDR3 is 14 amino acids. Per the germline V gene, CDR1 is SGHNT and CDR2 is YYREEE (reference sequence). The V end was cut by 0 bases, the J end by 6 bases, with 12 bases between. CDR3 sequence reads: CASSLARGWDGYTF. CDR3 coding DNA: TGTGCCAGCAGCTTGGCCAGGGGATGGGATGGCTACACCTTC. The entire variable domain, with the rest obtained from reference TRBV5-4 and TRBJ1-2, is as follows: ETGVTQSPTHLIKTRGQQVTLRCSSQSGHNTVSWYQQALGQGPQFIFQYYREEENGRGNFPPRFSGLQFPNYSSELNVNALELDDSALYLCASSLARGWDGYTFGSGTRLTVV.

The chain links TRBV5-6 to TRBJ1-2; D ambiguous. The V end was cut by 1 base, the J end by 4 bases, with 8 bases between. This CDR3 spans 13 amino acids. The germline V gene has CDR1 SGHDT and CDR2 YYEEEE. CDR3 amino acids: CASSLQAIYGYTF. The CDR3 coding sequence is TGTGCCAGCAGCTTGCAGGCTATCTATGGCTACACCTTC.

The rearrangement uses TRBV19 and TRBJ2-3; D uncertain. The V gene's germline CDR1 is LNHDA and CDR2 SQIVND (reference sequence). CDR3 length equals 13 residues. V was shortened by 3 bases and J by 0 bases, with 4 bases between the two germline ends. The CDR3 sequence is CASSIGSTDTQYF. The CDR3 DNA follows: TGTGCCAGTAGTATCGGTAGCACAGATACGCAGTATTTT.

This chain links TRBV14 with TRBJ2-5, with TRBD2 as a possible D gene (6 bases). This CDR3 is 15 amino acids long. CDR1 is SGHDN, CDR2 FVKESK, per germline. V lost 1 base and J lost 2, with 11 bases in between. The CDR3 reads CASSQVTGGQETQYF. In nucleotides, the CDR3 is TGTGCCAGCAGCCAAGTCACTGGGGGGCAAGAGACCCAGTACTTC.

This chain connects TRBV19 to TRBJ1-1; weak D call: TRBD1 (5 bases). From germline, CDR1 is LNHDA and CDR2 SQIVND (reference sequence). The CDR3 length is 14 residues. The V and J ends lost 6 bases and 0 bases respectively, with 11 bases between them. The CDR3 bases are TGTGCCAGTAGGGACACAGCTATGAACACTGAAGCTTTCTTT. Amino acids: CASRDTAMNTEAFF.

The chain is built from TRBV11-2 and TRBJ2-7; 9 bases align to TRBD1. There are 15 residues in the CDR3. CDR1 is SGHAT and CDR2 is FQNNGV in the germline V gene. Trimming cost V 1 base and J 5 bases; bases outside gene matches: 6. CDR3 bases: TGTGCCAGCAGCTTAGGGGACAGGGCTGTCGACGAGCAGTACTTC. Its protein product is CASSLGDRAVDEQYF.

The gene calls are TRBV5-1 and TRBJ1-1; perhaps TRBD1 as D (5 bases). Deletions cut 4 bases from V and 8 bases from J, with 18 bases between. The length of the CDR3 is 14 residues. Germline V gives CDR1 SGHRS, CDR2 YFSETQ. The CDR3 here is CASSVAGLVLEAFF. CDR3 DNA sequence: TGCGCCAGCAGCGTGGCAGGGCTAGTTTTAGAAGCTTTCTTT.